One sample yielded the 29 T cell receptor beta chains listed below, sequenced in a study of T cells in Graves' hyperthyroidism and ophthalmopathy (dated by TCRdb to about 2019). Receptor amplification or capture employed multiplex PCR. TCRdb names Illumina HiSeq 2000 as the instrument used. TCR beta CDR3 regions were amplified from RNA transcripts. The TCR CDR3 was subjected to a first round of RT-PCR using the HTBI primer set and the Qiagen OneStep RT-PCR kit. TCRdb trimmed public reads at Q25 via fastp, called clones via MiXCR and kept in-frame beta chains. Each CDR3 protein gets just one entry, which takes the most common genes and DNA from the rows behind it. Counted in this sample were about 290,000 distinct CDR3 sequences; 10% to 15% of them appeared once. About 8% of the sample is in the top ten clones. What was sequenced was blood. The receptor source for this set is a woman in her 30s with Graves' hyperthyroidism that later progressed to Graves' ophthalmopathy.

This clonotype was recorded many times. CDR3 in amino acids: CASSPLVKSDGYTF. CDR3 DNA sequence: TGTGCCAGCAGCCCTTTGGTAAAATCGGATGGCTACACCTTC. The chain recombines TRBV7-2 with TRBJ1-2; no clear D gene. CDR1 is SGHTA, CDR2 FQGNSA, per germline. The CDR3 length is 14 residues. V lost 5 bases to trimming and J lost 6 bases, with 16 bases between them.

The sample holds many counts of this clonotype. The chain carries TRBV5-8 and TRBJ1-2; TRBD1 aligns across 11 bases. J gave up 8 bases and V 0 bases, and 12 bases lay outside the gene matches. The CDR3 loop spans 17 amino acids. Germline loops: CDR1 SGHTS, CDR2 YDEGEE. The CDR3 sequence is CASSLGGGQGAVKGYTF. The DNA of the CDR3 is TGTGCCAGCAGCTTGGGCGGCGGACAGGGGGCTGTCAAAGGCTACACCTTC.

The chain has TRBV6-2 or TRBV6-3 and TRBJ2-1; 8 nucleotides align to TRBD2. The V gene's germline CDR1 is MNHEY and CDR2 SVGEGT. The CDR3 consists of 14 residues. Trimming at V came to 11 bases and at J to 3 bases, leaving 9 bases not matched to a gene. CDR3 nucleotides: TGTGCCGGAGCCTCGGGGGGGCTCTACAATGAGCAGTTCTTC. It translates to CAGASGGLYNEQFF.

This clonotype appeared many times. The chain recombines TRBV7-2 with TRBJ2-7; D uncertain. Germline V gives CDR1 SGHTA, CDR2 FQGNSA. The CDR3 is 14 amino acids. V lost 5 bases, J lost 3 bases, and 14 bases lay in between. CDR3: CASSETDLNYEQYF. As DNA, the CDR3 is TGTGCCAGCAGCGAAACCGATCTTAACTACGAGCAGTACTTC.

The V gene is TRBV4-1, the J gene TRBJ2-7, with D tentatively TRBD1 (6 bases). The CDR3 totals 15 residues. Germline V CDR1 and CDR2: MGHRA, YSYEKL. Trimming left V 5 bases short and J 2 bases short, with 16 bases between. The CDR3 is CASSIGTRATYEQYF. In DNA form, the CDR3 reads TGCGCCAGCAGCATCGGGACAAGGGCAACCTACGAGCAGTACTTC.

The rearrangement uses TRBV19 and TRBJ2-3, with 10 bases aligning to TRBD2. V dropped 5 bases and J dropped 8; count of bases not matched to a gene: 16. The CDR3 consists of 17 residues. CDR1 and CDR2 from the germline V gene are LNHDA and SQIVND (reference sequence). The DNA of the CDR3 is TGTGCCAGTAGTTCGTGGACTAGCGGTGCCTCGGAAGGTACGCAGTATTTT. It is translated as CASSSWTSGASEGTQYF. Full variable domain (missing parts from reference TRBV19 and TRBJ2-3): DGGITQSPKYLFRKEGQNVTLSCEQNLNHDAMYWYRQDPGQGLRLIYYSQIVNDFQKGDIAEGYSVSREKKESFPLTVTSAQKNPTAFYLCASSSWTSGASEGTQYFGPGTRLTVL.

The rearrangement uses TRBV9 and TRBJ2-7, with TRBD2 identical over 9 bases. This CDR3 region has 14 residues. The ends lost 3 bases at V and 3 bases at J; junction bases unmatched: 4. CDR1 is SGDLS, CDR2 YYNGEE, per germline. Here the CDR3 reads CASSASGVGYEQYF. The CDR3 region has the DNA TGTGCCAGCAGCGCTAGCGGGGTGGGCTACGAGCAGTACTTC.

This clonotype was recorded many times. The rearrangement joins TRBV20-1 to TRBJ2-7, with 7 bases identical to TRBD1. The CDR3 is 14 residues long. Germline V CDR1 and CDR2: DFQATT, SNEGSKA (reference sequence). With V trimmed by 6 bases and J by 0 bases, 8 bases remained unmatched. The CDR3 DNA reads TGCAGTGCGAACCTGGGACAGAACTCCTACGAGCAGTACTTC. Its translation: CSANLGQNSYEQYF.

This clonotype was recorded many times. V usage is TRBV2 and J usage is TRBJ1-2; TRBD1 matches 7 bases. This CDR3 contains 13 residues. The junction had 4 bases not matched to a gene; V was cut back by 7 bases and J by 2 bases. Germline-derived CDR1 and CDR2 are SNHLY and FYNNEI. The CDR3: CASTQQGNYGYTF. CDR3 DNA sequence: TGTGCCAGCACACAACAGGGGAACTATGGCTACACCTTC.

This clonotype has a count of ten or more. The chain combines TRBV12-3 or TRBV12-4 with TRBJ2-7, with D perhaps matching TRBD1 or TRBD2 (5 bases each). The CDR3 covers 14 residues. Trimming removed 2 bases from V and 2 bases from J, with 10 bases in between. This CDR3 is CASSLQRGPYEQYF. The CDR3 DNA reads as TGTGCCAGCAGTTTACAACGGGGCCCCTACGAGCAGTACTTC.

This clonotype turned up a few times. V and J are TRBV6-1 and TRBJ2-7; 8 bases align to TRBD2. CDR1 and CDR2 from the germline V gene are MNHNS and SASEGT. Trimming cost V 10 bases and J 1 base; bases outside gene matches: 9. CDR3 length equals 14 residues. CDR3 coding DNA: TGTGCCACCTCCGCGGCTAGCGGGTCCTACGAGCAGTACTTC. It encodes CATSAASGSYEQYF.

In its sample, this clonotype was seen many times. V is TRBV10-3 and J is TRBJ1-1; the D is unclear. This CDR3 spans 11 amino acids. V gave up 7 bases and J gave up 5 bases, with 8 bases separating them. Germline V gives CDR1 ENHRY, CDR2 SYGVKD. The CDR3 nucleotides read TGTGCCATCATTACAGAAACTGAAGCTTTCTTT. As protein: CAIITETEAFF.

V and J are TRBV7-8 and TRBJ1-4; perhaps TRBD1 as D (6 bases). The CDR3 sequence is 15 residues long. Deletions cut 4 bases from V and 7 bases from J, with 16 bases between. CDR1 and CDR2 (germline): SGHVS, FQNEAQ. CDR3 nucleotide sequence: TGTGCCAGCAGCTCTTTAGGGGGGGGGGCTGAAAAACTGTTTTTT. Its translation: CASSSLGGGAEKLFF. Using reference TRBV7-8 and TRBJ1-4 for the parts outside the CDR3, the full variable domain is GAGVSQSPRYKVAKRGQDVALRCDPISGHVSLFWYQQALGQGPEFLTYFQNEAQLDKSGLPSDRFFAERPEGSVSTLKIQRTQQEDSAVYLCASSSLGGGAEKLFFGSGTQLSVL.

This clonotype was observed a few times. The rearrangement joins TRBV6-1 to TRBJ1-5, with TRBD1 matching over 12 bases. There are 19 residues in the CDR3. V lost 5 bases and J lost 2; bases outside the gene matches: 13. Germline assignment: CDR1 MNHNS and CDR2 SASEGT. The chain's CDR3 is CASSRVGTGGAGGNQPQHF. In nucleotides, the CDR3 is TGTGCCAGCAGTCGAGTTGGGACAGGGGGCGCGGGGGGCAATCAGCCCCAGCATTTT.

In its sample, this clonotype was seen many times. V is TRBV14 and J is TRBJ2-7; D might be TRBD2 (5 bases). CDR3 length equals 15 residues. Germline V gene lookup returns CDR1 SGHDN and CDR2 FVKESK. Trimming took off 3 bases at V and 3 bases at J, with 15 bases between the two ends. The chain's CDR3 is CASSHATRAGYEQYF. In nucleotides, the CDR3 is TGTGCCAGCAGCCATGCCACTAGAGCCGGCTACGAGCAGTACTTC.

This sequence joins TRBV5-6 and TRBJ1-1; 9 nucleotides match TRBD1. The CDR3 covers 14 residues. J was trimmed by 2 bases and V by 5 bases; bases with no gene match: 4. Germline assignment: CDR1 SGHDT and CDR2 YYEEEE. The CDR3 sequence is CASRGTGINTEAFF. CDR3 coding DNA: TGTGCCAGCAGGGGGACAGGGATAAACACTGAAGCTTTCTTT.

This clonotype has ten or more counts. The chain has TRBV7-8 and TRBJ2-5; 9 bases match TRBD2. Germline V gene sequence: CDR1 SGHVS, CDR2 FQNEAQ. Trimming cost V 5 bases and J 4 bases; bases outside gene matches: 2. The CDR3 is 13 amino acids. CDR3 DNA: TGTGCCAGCAGCACGGGACTAGCAGAGACCCAGTACTTC. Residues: CASSTGLAETQYF.

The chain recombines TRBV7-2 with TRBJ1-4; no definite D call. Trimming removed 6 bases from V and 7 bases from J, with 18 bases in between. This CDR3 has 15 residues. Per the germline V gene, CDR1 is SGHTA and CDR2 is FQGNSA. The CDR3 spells CASSHSGERIEKLFF. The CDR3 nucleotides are TGTGCCAGCAGTCACTCAGGCGAACGGATTGAAAAACTGTTTTTT. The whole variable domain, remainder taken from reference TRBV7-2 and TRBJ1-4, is GAGVSQSPSNKVTEKGKDVELRCDPISGHTALYWYRQSLGQGLEFLIYFQGNSAPDKSGLPSDRFSAERTGGSVSTLTIQRTQQEDSAVYLCASSHSGERIEKLFFGSGTQLSVL.

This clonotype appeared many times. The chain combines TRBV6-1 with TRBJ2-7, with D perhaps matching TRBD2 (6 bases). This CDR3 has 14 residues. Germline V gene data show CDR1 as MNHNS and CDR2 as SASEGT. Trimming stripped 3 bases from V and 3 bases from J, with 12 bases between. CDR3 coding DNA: TGTGCCAGCAGTGACCGGGACTCCGGCTACGAGCAGTACTTC. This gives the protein CASSDRDSGYEQYF.

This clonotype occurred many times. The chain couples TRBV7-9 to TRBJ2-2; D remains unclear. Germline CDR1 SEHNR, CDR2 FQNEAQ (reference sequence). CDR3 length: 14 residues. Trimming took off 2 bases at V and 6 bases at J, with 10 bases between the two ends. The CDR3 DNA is TGTGCCAGCAGCTTAAGTGGGGATCCCGGGGAGCTGTTTTTT. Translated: CASSLSGDPGELFF.

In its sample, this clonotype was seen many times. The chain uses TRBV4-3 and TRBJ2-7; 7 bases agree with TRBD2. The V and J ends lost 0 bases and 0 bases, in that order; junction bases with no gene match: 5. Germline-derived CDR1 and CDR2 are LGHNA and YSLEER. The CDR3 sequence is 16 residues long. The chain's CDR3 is CASSQDWGGSSYEQYF. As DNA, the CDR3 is TGCGCCAGCAGCCAAGATTGGGGCGGGAGCTCCTACGAGCAGTACTTC.

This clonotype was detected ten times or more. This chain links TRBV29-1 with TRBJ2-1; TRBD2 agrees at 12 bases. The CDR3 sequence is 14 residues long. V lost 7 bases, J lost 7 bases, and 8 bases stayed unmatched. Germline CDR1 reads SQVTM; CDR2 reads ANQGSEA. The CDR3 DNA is TGCAGCGGACAGACTAGCGGGAGTGTGAATGAGCAGTTCTTC. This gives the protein CSGQTSGSVNEQFF.

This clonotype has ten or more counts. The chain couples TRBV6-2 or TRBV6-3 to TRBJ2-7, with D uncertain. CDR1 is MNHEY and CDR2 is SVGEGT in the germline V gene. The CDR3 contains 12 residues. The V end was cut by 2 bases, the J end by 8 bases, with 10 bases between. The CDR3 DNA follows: TGTGCCAGCAGTTACGCGACGGAAAAGCAGTACTTC. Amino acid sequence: CASSYATEKQYF.

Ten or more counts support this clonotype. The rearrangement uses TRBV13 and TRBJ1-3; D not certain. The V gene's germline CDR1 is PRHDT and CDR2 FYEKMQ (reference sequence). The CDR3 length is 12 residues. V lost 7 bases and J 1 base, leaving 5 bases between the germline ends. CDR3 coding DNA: TGTGCCAGCATTAGTTCTGGAAACACCATATATTTT. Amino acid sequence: CASISSGNTIYF.

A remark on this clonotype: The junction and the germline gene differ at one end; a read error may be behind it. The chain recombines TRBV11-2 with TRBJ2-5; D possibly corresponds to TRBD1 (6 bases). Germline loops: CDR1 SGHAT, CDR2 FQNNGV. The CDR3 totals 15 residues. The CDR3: CTSSLEGGHGETQYF. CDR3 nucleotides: TGTACCAGCAGCTTAGAAGGGGGTCACGGAGAGACCCAGTACTTC.

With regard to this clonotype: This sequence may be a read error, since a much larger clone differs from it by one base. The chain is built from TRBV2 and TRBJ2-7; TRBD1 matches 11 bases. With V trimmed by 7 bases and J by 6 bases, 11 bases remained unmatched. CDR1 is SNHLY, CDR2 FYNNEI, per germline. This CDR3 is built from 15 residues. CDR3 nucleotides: TGTGCCAGCACGCTAGGACAGGGGGCTTGGTGCGAGCAGTACTTC. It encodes CASTLGQGAWCEQYF.

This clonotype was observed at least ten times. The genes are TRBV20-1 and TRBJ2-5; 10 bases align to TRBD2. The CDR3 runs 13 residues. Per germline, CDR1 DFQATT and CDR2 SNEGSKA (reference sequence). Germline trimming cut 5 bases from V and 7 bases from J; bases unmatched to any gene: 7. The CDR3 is CSAGASGRMTQYF. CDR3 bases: TGCAGTGCTGGGGCTAGCGGGAGAATGACCCAGTACTTC.

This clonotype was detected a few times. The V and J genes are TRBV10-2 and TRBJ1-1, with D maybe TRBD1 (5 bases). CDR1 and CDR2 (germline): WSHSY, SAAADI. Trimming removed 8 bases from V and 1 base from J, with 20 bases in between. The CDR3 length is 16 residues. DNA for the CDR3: TGCGCCAGCCAGGGTTCTCCTTCTAATACGAACACTGAAGCTTTCTTT. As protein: CASQGSPSNTNTEAFF.

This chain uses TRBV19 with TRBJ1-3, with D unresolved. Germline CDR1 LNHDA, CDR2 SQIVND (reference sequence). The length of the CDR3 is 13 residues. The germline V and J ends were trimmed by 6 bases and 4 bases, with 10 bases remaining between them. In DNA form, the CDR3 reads TGTGCCAGTAGCCCGAGTCGAGGAAACACCATATATTTT. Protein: CASSPSRGNTIYF.